The 21 T cell receptor beta chains in this list originate from one sample, sequenced in a study of blood T cell repertoires in COVID-19. Using immunoSEQ multiplex PCR, the repertoire was profiled, and TCRdb retains in-frame clones only, with some absent. This sample has 490,000 or so clones; approximately 90% occur once, and the top ten carry 1.5% to 2%. Sequenced input: PBMCs or T cells enriched from blood (not recorded which). These receptor sequences come from a woman aged 40 to 55 who had recovered from COVID-19.

The chain joins TRBV5-6 to TRBJ2-7, with 10 bases lining up with TRBD1. V dropped 4 bases and J dropped 0; count of bases not matched to a gene: 4. The germline V gene encodes CDR1 SGHDT and CDR2 YYEEEE. This CDR3 comprises 15 residues. The CDR3 loop is CASSGQGDFSYEQYF. CDR3 nucleotides: TGTGCCAGCAGCGGACAGGGGGACTTCTCCTACGAGCAGTACTTC.

V and J are TRBV2 and TRBJ2-3; 14 positions match TRBD2. The CDR3 has 14 amino acids. Germline V gene lookup returns CDR1 SNHLY and CDR2 FYNNEI. V dropped 10 bases and J dropped 4; count of bases not matched to a gene: 4. CDR3 bases: TGTGCCACTACGGGACTAGCGGGAGCAGATACGCAGTATTTT. Translation gives CATTGLAGADTQYF.

The J gene is TRBJ2-7, the V gene TRBV19, with 7 bases matching TRBD2. The CDR3 consists of 13 residues. The germline gives CDR1 LNHDA, CDR2 SQIVND (reference sequence). V was clipped by 5 bases and J by 7 bases; unmatched bases: 8. The CDR3 is CASSWAGAGEQYF. The CDR3 DNA reads as TGTGCCAGTAGTTGGGCGGGAGCTGGGGAGCAGTACTTC.

The V call is TRBV2, the J call TRBJ2-5; D is undetermined. Trimming removed 2 bases from V and 2 bases from J, with 12 bases in between. CDR3 length equals 15 residues. Per the germline V gene, CDR1 is SNHLY and CDR2 is FYNNEI. CDR3 amino acids: CASSESRVTQETQYF. The CDR3 DNA sequence: TGTGCCAGCAGTGAAAGCCGGGTGACTCAAGAGACCCAGTACTTC.

The chain carries TRBV11-3 and TRBJ2-1, with TRBD2 matching 11 bases. V was clipped by 8 bases and J by 9 bases; unmatched bases: 9. The CDR3 runs 14 residues. Germline CDR1 reads SGHNT; CDR2 reads YENEEA. The CDR3, as DNA: TGTGCCAGCGGAACTAGCGGGAGACTTAGTGAGCAGTTCTTC. It specifies CASGTSGRLSEQFF.

The J gene is TRBJ1-6, the V gene TRBV23-1; 7 bases are shared with TRBD1. TRBV23-1 is treated as an ORF (open reading frame) with a function not yet certain. Trimming cost V 5 bases and J 11 bases; bases outside gene matches: 9. This CDR3 has 14 amino acids. This chain's CDR3 is CASSFGTVEPPLHF. The DNA of the CDR3 is TGCGCCAGCAGTTTCGGGACAGTGGAGCCACCCCTCCACTTT.

Concerning this clone: Other DNA sequences in this specimen translate into the identical CDR3. The rearrangement uses TRBV4-3 and TRBJ2-7, with D possibly matching TRBD2 (5 bases). V lost 0 bases and J 0 bases, leaving 6 bases between the germline ends. Germline assignment: CDR1 LGHNA and CDR2 YSLEER. The CDR3 covers 14 residues. CDR3: CASSQDRDSYEQYF. The CDR3 DNA follows: TGCGCCAGCAGCCAAGATCGGGACTCCTACGAGCAGTACTTC.

The CDR3 sequence: CASSFSPVLDEQYF. The CDR3 DNA reads as TGTGCCAGCAGCTTTTCCCCAGTTCTCGACGAGCAGTACTTC. This chain connects TRBV7-2 to TRBJ2-7, with D unresolved. Germline V gives CDR1 SGHTA, CDR2 FQGNSA. Trimming took off 3 bases at V and 5 bases at J, with 14 bases between the two ends. The CDR3 covers 14 residues.

This sequence joins TRBV2 and TRBJ1-2; tentatively, D is TRBD1 (5 bases). The V and J ends lost 7 bases and 4 bases respectively, with 10 bases between them. This CDR3 is 12 amino acids long. In germline, CDR1 is SNHLY, CDR2 FYNNEI. The CDR3 DNA reads as TGTGCCAGCAAAGGGGAAATCTATGGCTACACCTTC. As protein: CASKGEIYGYTF.

This clone was counted only a few times. The genes are TRBV7-9 and TRBJ2-7; 7 nucleotides match TRBD1. This CDR3 is built from 14 residues. CDR1 and CDR2 from the germline V gene are SEHNR and FQNEAQ (reference sequence). The ends lost 4 bases at V and 12 bases at J; junction bases unmatched: 15. The CDR3 region is CASSSRDRPYESYF. DNA for the CDR3: TGTGCCAGCAGCTCACGGGACAGACCCTACGAGTCGTACTTC.

The chain couples TRBV5-1 to TRBJ2-1; 9 bases map to TRBD2. The CDR3 contains 15 residues. The junction had 2 bases not matched to a gene; V was cut back by 0 bases and J by 4 bases. Germline CDR1 and CDR2: SGHRS and YFSETQ. In nucleotides, the CDR3 is TGCGCCAGCAGCTTGGCTAGCGGGGCTTACAATGAGCAGTTCTTC. Translating gives CASSLASGAYNEQFF. The whole variable domain, filled in from reference TRBV5-1 and TRBJ2-1, reads KAGVTQTPRYLIKTRGQQVTLSCSPISGHRSVSWYQQTPGQGLQFLFEYFSETQRNKGNFPGRFSGRQFSNSRSEMNVSTLELGDSALYLCASSLASGAYNEQFFGPGTRLTVL.

V gene TRBV11-3 combines with J gene TRBJ2-5; the D is unclear. The V end was cut by 1 base, the J end by 2 bases, with 8 bases between. Germline CDR1 reads SGHNT; CDR2 reads YENEEA. There are 14 residues in the CDR3. The CDR3 DNA is TGTGCCAGCAGCTTAGGTACTATACAAGAGACCCAGTACTTC. It encodes CASSLGTIQETQYF. Looking up the rest from reference TRBV11-3 and TRBJ2-5 gives the full variable domain: EAGVVQSPRYKIIEKKQPVAFWCNPISGHNTLYWYLQNLGQGPELLIRYENEEAVDDSQLPKDRFSAERLKGVDSTLKIQPAELGDSAVYLCASSLGTIQETQYFGPGTRLLVL.

The gene calls are TRBV19 and TRBJ1-5; no clear D gene. The CDR3 runs to 17 residues. Germline CDR1 LNHDA, CDR2 SQIVND (reference sequence). V dropped 3 bases and J dropped 7 bases, with 22 bases sitting between them. CDR3 protein: CASSIGQVSNRGQPQHF. The DNA for the CDR3 is TGTGCCAGTAGTATCGGCCAGGTGTCGAACCGGGGACAGCCCCAGCATTTT.

This chain connects TRBV15 to TRBJ2-1; D is unresolved. Germline V gene sequence: CDR1 LNHNV, CDR2 YYDKDF (reference sequence). The V end was cut by 4 bases, the J end by 0 bases, with 7 bases between. The CDR3 runs to 14 residues. The CDR3 loop reads CATSIRRSYNEQFF. DNA for the CDR3: TGTGCCACCAGCATCCGTCGCTCCTACAATGAGCAGTTCTTC.

This clone was recorded only once. The J gene is TRBJ1-6, the V gene TRBV5-4; 7 nucleotides match TRBD1. The germline CDR1 and CDR2 sequences are SGHNT and YYREEE (reference sequence). The CDR3 loop spans 16 amino acids. V was clipped by 4 bases and J by 4 bases; unmatched bases: 8. CDR3 sequence: CASSLRQGKYNSPLHF. CDR3 sequence (DNA): TGTGCCAGCAGCCTAAGACAGGGAAAATATAATTCACCCCTCCACTTT.

J is TRBJ2-3 and V is TRBV6-5; maybe TRBD2 (5 bases). Germline V gene sequence: CDR1 MNHEY, CDR2 SVGAGI. Trimming removed 4 bases at V and 7 bases at J, with 18 bases between. The length of the CDR3 is 15 residues. CDR3 loop: CASSSDLARPHTQYF. DNA of the CDR3: TGTGCCAGCAGTTCCGATCTAGCTAGGCCCCATACGCAGTATTTT.

The chain couples TRBV29-1 to TRBJ2-5, with 9 nucleotides matching TRBD2. The V gene end was trimmed by 0 bases and the J gene end by 5 bases; junction bases not matched to a gene: 10. Germline V gene sequence: CDR1 SQVTM, CDR2 ANQGSEA. The CDR3 sequence is 16 residues long. CDR3 protein: CSVEDRGLARRETQYF. CDR3 DNA: TGCAGCGTTGAAGATCGAGGACTAGCGCGTCGTGAGACCCAGTACTTC.

The chain links TRBV6-2 or TRBV6-3 to TRBJ2-1, with TRBD2 identical over 11 bases. V lost 4 bases to trimming and J lost 4 bases; unmatched junction nucleotides: 9. Germline CDR1 is MNHEY and CDR2 is SVGEGT. The CDR3 is 17 residues long. In DNA, the CDR3 is TGTGCCAGCAGTTCGAAAACCGGGACTAGCGGATACAATGAGCAGTTCTTC. Translating it yields CASSSKTGTSGYNEQFF.

This clone has just one count. This CDR3 reads CATSRGYSGANVLTF. CDR3 DNA sequence: TGTGCCACATCCCGGGGTTACTCTGGGGCCAACGTCCTGACTTTC. The V gene is TRBV15, the J gene TRBJ2-6, with D possibly being TRBD2 (5 bases). There are 15 residues in the CDR3. Germline assignment: CDR1 LNHNV and CDR2 YYDKDF (reference sequence). V was trimmed by 9 bases and J by 0 bases, leaving 12 bases between them. Together with reference TRBV15 and TRBJ2-6, the CDR3 gives the full variable domain: DAMVIQNPRYQVTQFGKPVTLSCSQTLNHNVMYWYQQKSSQAPKLLFHYYDKDFNNEADTPDNFQSRRPNTSFCFLDIRSPGLGDTAMYLCATSRGYSGANVLTFGAGSRLTVL.

The sample holds a few counts of this clone. The V gene is TRBV25-1, the J gene TRBJ1-2; D perhaps matches TRBD1 (6 bases). The CDR3 sequence is 13 residues long. V was shortened by 2 bases and J by 6 bases, with 10 bases between the two germline ends. The V gene's germline CDR1 is MGHDK and CDR2 SYGVNS. CDR3 loop: CASSEGGRNGYTF. The CDR3 DNA reads TGTGCCAGCAGTGAAGGGGGCAGAAATGGCTACACCTTC.

This clone was observed a handful of times. J is TRBJ2-2 and V is TRBV7-2, with 15 bases that match TRBD2. J gave up 1 base and V 1 base, and 1 base lay outside the gene matches. CDR1 is SGHTA, CDR2 FQGNSA, per germline. CDR3 length: 18 residues. In nucleotides, the CDR3 is TGTGCCAGCAGCTTAGTGGGACTAGCGGGAGGGAACACCGGGGAGCTGTTTTTT. Translated, it gives CASSLVGLAGGNTGELFF. Supplemented by reference TRBV7-2 and TRBJ2-2, the full variable domain reads GAGVSQSPSNKVTEKGKDVELRCDPISGHTALYWYRQSLGQGLEFLIYFQGNSAPDKSGLPSDRFSAERTGGSVSTLTIQRTQQEDSAVYLCASSLVGLAGGNTGELFFGEGSRLTVL.